The source of this TCR beta chain is a study of spatial heterogeneity in lung cancer. CDR1 is DFQATT and CDR2 is SNEGSKA in the germline V gene (reference sequence). V gave up 3 bases and J gave up 11 bases; unmatched junction bases: 10. The CDR3 has 13 residues. TCRdb re-called the 5' RACE reads with MiXCR, one entry per CDR3 protein. The table shows approximately 2,800 distinct CDR3 sequences, with 10% to 13% occurring only once. This clonotype ranks as medium-sized. What it binds is unknown. The library was prepared for alpha chains; this beta chain is a stray read, so its frequency means little. Time point in this sample: sample taken at primary tumor resection. The authors sequenced whole RNA from tumor, nontumor lung or frozen PBMC without sorting. Study-level findings and limits: For expanded intratumoral alpha and beta TCRs, counts tracked tumor mutation counts.

The rearrangement uses TRBV20-1 and TRBJ2-4; TRBD1 matches at 7 bases. The clonotype was recovered from a male donor with early-stage non-small cell lung cancer. The specimen comprised lung tumor tissue, sampled at surgery. CDR3 region: CSASSTGDPFQYF. The CDR3 DNA sequence: TGCAGTGCTAGTTCAACAGGGGACCCTTTTCAGTACTTC.